This T cell receptor (beta chain) appears in the sequencing data of a study of blood T cell repertoires in COVID-19. Study information: Acute and convalescent COVID-19 specimens originated in the United States, Italy and Spain. The analysed material was cDNA or gDNA that came from T cells, B-cell-depleted T cells, or PBMCs.

Authors' analysis steps: Amplification of reference gene primers was used by the study to estimate nucleated cell counts. TCRdb's table, derived via immunoSEQ multiplex PCR, lists solely in-frame clones and lacks some. The DNA was the basis for D and trimming; V, J and clone size are from that table. Of approximately 300,000 clones listed, approximately 86% are singletons. The V end lost 5 bases, the J end lost 8 bases, and 12 bases lay between the germline ends. The CDR3 is made up of 12 amino acids. Patients at the Seattle site were enrolled during active infection and followed longitudinally. The sample was peripheral blood. The sequence came from a human donor with COVID-19, enrolled during active disease. The donor label of this sample is uncertain. V gene TRBV12-3 or TRBV12-4 combines with J gene TRBJ1-2, with D perhaps matching TRBD1 (6 bases). The CDR3 DNA reads as TGTGCCAGCAGTCGGGACATGGGCGGCTACACCTTC. Translation: CASSRDMGGYTF.